The 27 T cell receptor beta chains below were found in one sample sequenced in a study of blood T cell repertoires in COVID-19. Generated by immunoSEQ multiplex PCR, the TCRdb table keeps only in-frame clones and is missing some. The sample yields 130,000 or so clones, roughly 89% seen once. Sample: PBMCs or T cells enriched from blood (not recorded which). These receptors were collected from a woman younger than 45 who had recovered from COVID-19.

This chain connects TRBV24-1 to TRBJ1-2; D is unclear. The CDR3 consists of 13 residues. In germline, CDR1 is KGHDR, CDR2 SFDVKD. The V gene lost 1 base and the J gene lost 8 bases, with 10 bases spanning the gap. Written as DNA, the CDR3 is TGTGCCACCAGTGATTTTCCGGGTCTGGGCTACACCTTC. Amino acids: CATSDFPGLGYTF.

This chain links TRBV19 with TRBJ2-2; no clear D. The CDR3 is made up of 16 amino acids. V was clipped by 7 bases and J by 1 base, with 16 bases between them. From germline, CDR1 is LNHDA and CDR2 SQIVND (reference sequence). CDR3 amino acids: CASKRPLPGNTGELFF. DNA for the CDR3: TGTGCCAGTAAGAGGCCTTTGCCGGGGAACACCGGGGAGCTGTTTTTT.

This chain links TRBV4-1 with TRBJ2-7; 9 bases are shared with TRBD1. The J segment lost 3 bases and the V segment lost 4 bases, leaving 4 bases of the junction unmatched. The germline gives CDR1 MGHRA, CDR2 YSYEKL. This CDR3 has 14 amino acids. In DNA form, the CDR3 reads TGCGCCAGCAGCCCGATGACAGGGGGCTACGAGCAGTACTTC. Its translation: CASSPMTGGYEQYF.

The chain has TRBV30 and TRBJ1-2, with D perhaps TRBD1 (6 bases). Per the germline V gene, CDR1 is GTSNPN and CDR2 is SVGIG (reference sequence). Trimming removed 3 bases at V and 4 bases at J, with 15 bases between. The CDR3 is 14 amino acids. CDR3 amino acids: CAWSQTGRGYGYTF. CDR3 nucleotides: TGTGCCTGGAGCCAGACAGGTCGGGGCTATGGCTACACCTTC.

V is TRBV4-3 and J is TRBJ2-3; weak D call: TRBD2 (5 bases). The germline V and J ends were trimmed by 4 bases and 4 bases, with 18 bases remaining between them. CDR1 is LGHNA and CDR2 is YSLEER in the germline V gene. The CDR3 contains 16 residues. The CDR3 sequence is CASSLTAVGGPDTQYF. The CDR3 coding sequence is TGCGCCAGCAGCCTAACTGCCGTGGGCGGGCCAGATACGCAGTATTTT.

This clone has just a few counts. The chain joins TRBV7-6 to TRBJ2-3, with D possibly matching TRBD2 (6 bases). The V gene lost 5 bases and the J gene lost 2 bases, with 17 bases spanning the gap. The CDR3 contains 16 residues. Per germline, CDR1 SGHVS and CDR2 FNYEAQ. CDR3 sequence reads: CASSPRAGLITDTQYF. The CDR3 DNA reads TGTGCCAGCAGCCCACGGGCGGGACTTATCACAGATACGCAGTATTTT.

The chain recombines TRBV6-6 with TRBJ1-6; unclear D gene. Trimming shortened V by 2 bases and J by 10 bases, and 12 bases separated the two germline ends. Germline CDR1 is MNHNY and CDR2 is SVGAGI (reference sequence). The CDR3 loop spans 14 amino acids. CDR3 sequence: CASSYRGNGSPLHF. Here the CDR3 DNA reads TGTGCCAGCAGTTACCGGGGTAATGGGTCACCCCTCCACTTT.

J is TRBJ2-1 and V is TRBV11-3; TRBD2 agrees at 14 bases. The germline gives CDR1 SGHNT, CDR2 YENEEA. The V and J ends lost 5 bases and 6 bases, in that order; junction bases with no gene match: 12. The CDR3 contains 18 residues. In nucleotides, the CDR3 is TGTGCCAGCAGCCCTGGGACTAGCGGGAGAGGTGCGTTCAATGAGCAGTTCTTC. This sequence encodes CASSPGTSGRGAFNEQFF. Full variable domain (rest looked up from reference TRBV11-3 and TRBJ2-1): EAGVVQSPRYKIIEKKQPVAFWCNPISGHNTLYWYLQNLGQGPELLIRYENEEAVDDSQLPKDRFSAERLKGVDSTLKIQPAELGDSAVYLCASSPGTSGRGAFNEQFFGPGTRLTVL.

The V gene is TRBV2, the J gene TRBJ2-2, with a weak D call TRBD2 (6 bases). The ends were cut back, 8 bases at V and 0 bases at J, with 13 bases in the middle. Per germline, CDR1 SNHLY and CDR2 FYNNEI. This CDR3 spans 15 amino acids. The CDR3 here is CASERRGANTGELFF. As DNA, the CDR3 is TGTGCCAGCGAGAGGCGGGGCGCGAACACCGGGGAGCTGTTTTTT.

This chain connects TRBV7-6 to TRBJ2-1; D is perhaps TRBD1 (6 bases). V shed 5 bases and J shed 1 base, with 15 bases lying between them. This CDR3 comprises 16 residues. The germline gives CDR1 SGHVS, CDR2 FNYEAQ. For the CDR3, the DNA is TGTGCCAGCAGCAGACTCGTACAGGGATCCTACAATGAGCAGTTCTTC. This encodes CASSRLVQGSYNEQFF.

The chain employs TRBV29-1 and TRBJ1-1; 10 bases agree with TRBD1. The CDR3 runs 14 residues. The V gene end was trimmed by 7 bases and the J gene end by 4 bases; junction bases not matched to a gene: 9. Germline assignment: CDR1 SQVTM and CDR2 ANQGSEA. CDR3 loop: CSAWTGGKGTEAFF. CDR3 sequence (DNA): TGCAGCGCCTGGACAGGGGGAAAGGGCACTGAAGCTTTCTTT.

With regard to this clone: The identical CDR3 is also encoded by other nucleotide sequences in the sample. The chain has TRBV7-2 and TRBJ2-1, with D perhaps TRBD2 (5 bases). Per the germline V gene, CDR1 is SGHTA and CDR2 is FQGNSA. Trimming cost V 4 bases and J 6 bases, with 16 bases left between them. The CDR3 totals 15 residues. CDR3 in amino acids: CASSSDHLGGNEQFF. Written as DNA, the CDR3 is TGTGCCAGCAGCTCCGACCACCTCGGAGGCAATGAGCAGTTCTTC.

This chain connects TRBV13 to TRBJ1-6; D remains unclear. Trimming took off 2 bases at V and 7 bases at J, with 3 bases between the two ends. Germline V gives CDR1 PRHDT, CDR2 FYEKMQ (reference sequence). This CDR3 has 12 amino acids. CDR3 DNA: TGTGCCAGCAGCTTATCGAATTCACCCCTCCACTTT. Its protein is CASSLSNSPLHF.

The V gene is TRBV5-6, the J gene TRBJ1-2, with TRBD1 identical over 7 bases. Germline trimming cut 4 bases from V and 0 bases from J; bases unmatched to any gene: 12. Germline V gives CDR1 SGHDT, CDR2 YYEEEE. The CDR3 spans 17 residues. The CDR3 nucleotides are TGTGCCAGCAGCGGAATAGGGGGCGAAGATACTAACTATGGCTACACCTTC. Its translation is CASSGIGGEDTNYGYTF.

CDR3 sequence: CATSRGTGGEAFF. For the CDR3, the DNA is TGTGCCACCAGCAGAGGGACAGGCGGTGAAGCTTTCTTT. This chain connects TRBV15 to TRBJ1-1; 7 bases match TRBD1. Per the germline V gene, CDR1 is LNHNV and CDR2 is YYDKDF (reference sequence). J lost 7 bases, V lost 1 base, and 3 bases had no gene match. CDR3 length: 13 residues.

V and J are TRBV6-4 and TRBJ2-1; 10 nucleotides agree with TRBD2. Germline-derived CDR1 and CDR2 are MRHNA and SNTAGT. There are 16 residues in the CDR3. Trimming took 6 bases from V and 8 from J; bases not matched to a gene: 13. CDR3 sequence reads: CASSPSPSGSPDEQFF. The CDR3 coding sequence is TGTGCCAGCAGCCCAAGTCCTAGCGGGAGTCCCGATGAGCAGTTCTTC.

The chain's CDR3 is CASSPGTGVYEQYF. CDR3 in DNA: TGTGCCAGCTCACCAGGGACAGGGGTCTACGAGCAGTACTTC. The gene calls are TRBV18 and TRBJ2-7; TRBD1 agrees at 10 bases. V lost 2 bases and J lost 3; bases outside the gene matches: 1. The CDR3 sequence is 14 residues long. Germline V CDR1 and CDR2: KGHSH, LQKENI.

The chain uses TRBV5-4 and TRBJ2-7; D is possibly TRBD1 (5 bases). The CDR3 totals 15 residues. Trimming cost V 2 bases and J 2 bases, with 14 bases left between them. Germline V gene lookup returns CDR1 SGHNT and CDR2 YYREEE (reference sequence). This CDR3 reads CASSFDSGRAYEQYF. Written as DNA, the CDR3 is TGTGCCAGCAGCTTCGATTCGGGCAGGGCCTACGAGCAGTACTTC.

The chain combines TRBV27 with TRBJ1-5, with D uncertain. Germline-derived CDR1 and CDR2 are MNHEY and SMNVEV (reference sequence). With 5 bases removed from V and 0 bases from J, the gap between germline ends came to 11 bases. The CDR3 spans 15 residues. The CDR3 region is CASSHARHSNQPQHF. CDR3 in DNA: TGTGCCAGCAGTCACGCCAGGCATAGCAATCAGCCCCAGCATTTT.

The CDR3 DNA sequence: TGTGCCAGCTATGATGAGGGGGAGTTCCTCCAAAACGTGGGCGAAGAAAGAAACACCGGGGAGCTGTTTTTT. Its protein product is CASYDEGEFLQNVGEERNTGELFF. The chain couples TRBV28 to TRBJ2-2; TRBD1 might be the D (6 bases). Germline loops: CDR1 MDHEN, CDR2 SYDVKM. Trimming removed 8 bases from V and 2 bases from J, with 42 bases in between. The CDR3 length is 24 residues.

The chain recombines TRBV19 with TRBJ2-3, with TRBD2 as a possible D gene (6 bases). V gave up 2 bases and J gave up 1 base, with 10 bases separating them. From germline, CDR1 is LNHDA and CDR2 SQIVND (reference sequence). The CDR3 loop spans 15 amino acids. This chain's CDR3 is CASSISGDGTDTQYF. The DNA of the CDR3 is TGTGCCAGTAGTATATCGGGGGATGGCACAGATACGCAGTATTTT.

The V gene is TRBV2, the J gene TRBJ1-2; D unresolved. The CDR3 consists of 12 residues. Trimming shortened V by 7 bases and J by 5 bases, and 11 bases separated the two germline ends. Germline CDR1 reads SNHLY; CDR2 reads FYNNEI. CDR3: CASTQWPYGYTF. CDR3 DNA: TGTGCCAGCACCCAATGGCCGTATGGCTACACCTTC.

The chain employs TRBV7-9 and TRBJ2-5, with TRBD1 matching over 8 bases. After removal of 3 bases from V and 4 bases from J, the junction contained 4 bases not matched to a gene. The CDR3 runs 14 residues. CDR1 and CDR2 (germline): SEHNR, FQNEAQ (reference sequence). The CDR3 region has the DNA TGTGCCAGCAGCTTGCCGCAGGGGGCAGAGACCCAGTACTTC. The encoded protein is CASSLPQGAETQYF.

This chain joins TRBV28 and TRBJ1-4; possible D gene TRBD1, 5 bases. Germline-derived CDR1 and CDR2 are MDHEN and SYDVKM. There are 17 residues in the CDR3. The V end was cut by 5 bases, the J end by 7 bases, with 23 bases between. This chain's CDR3 is CASSDRGFKGAGEKLFF. DNA of the CDR3: TGTGCCAGCAGTGATAGGGGATTCAAAGGCGCTGGTGAAAAACTGTTTTTT.

This clone was observed at least ten times. This chain connects TRBV5-8 to TRBJ1-5, with a weak D call TRBD1 (5 bases). The germline V gene encodes CDR1 SGHTS and CDR2 YDEGEE. The CDR3 spans 14 residues. V dropped 3 bases and J dropped 4 bases, with 11 bases sitting between them. CDR3 in DNA: TGTGCCAGCAGCTCCCAGACAGCAAATCAGCCCCAGCATTTT. This gives the protein CASSSQTANQPQHF.

This clone was seen a handful of times. The CDR3 coding sequence is TGTGCCACCAGTGATCCAAACAGGGTGGACCGAGAGACCCAGTACTTC. Translating it yields CATSDPNRVDRETQYF. The chain joins TRBV24-1 to TRBJ2-5, with TRBD1 as a possible D gene (6 bases). The CDR3 covers 16 residues. The V end lost 3 bases, the J end lost 4 bases, and 17 bases lay between the germline ends. Germline V gene data show CDR1 as KGHDR and CDR2 as SFDVKD.

This chain uses TRBV5-1 with TRBJ1-2, with TRBD1 matching over 7 bases. The V gene's germline CDR1 is SGHRS and CDR2 YFSETQ. The ends lost 1 base at V and 6 bases at J; junction bases unmatched: 6. The CDR3 length is 14 residues. The DNA for the CDR3 is TGCGCCAGCAGCTTGAATAGGGGGCCGGATGGCTACACCTTC. The encoded protein is CASSLNRGPDGYTF.